The clone carrying this T cell receptor beta chain was observed a handful of times. The data were produced by immunoSEQ multiplex PCR, yet TCRdb's version contains in-frame clones alone and is incomplete. The sample consists of roughly 350,000 clones, around 90% of them appearing once. Everyone who took part was roughly 18 to 89 years old, and they came from about two dozen US areas. The data stem from a study of blood T cell repertoires in COVID-19. Trimming stripped 0 bases from V and 1 base from J, with 9 bases between. This CDR3 region has 15 residues. CDR1 and CDR2 from the germline V gene are LGHNA and YSLEER.

Sequenced input: PBMCs or T cells enriched from blood (not recorded which). The V and J genes are TRBV4-3 and TRBJ1-2; tentative D call: TRBD1 (6 bases). The TCR was taken from a woman aged 25-40 years who had recovered from COVID-19. The CDR3 is CASSQEQGFNYGYTF. CDR3 sequence (DNA): TGCGCCAGCAGCCAAGAACAGGGCTTTAACTATGGCTACACCTTC.